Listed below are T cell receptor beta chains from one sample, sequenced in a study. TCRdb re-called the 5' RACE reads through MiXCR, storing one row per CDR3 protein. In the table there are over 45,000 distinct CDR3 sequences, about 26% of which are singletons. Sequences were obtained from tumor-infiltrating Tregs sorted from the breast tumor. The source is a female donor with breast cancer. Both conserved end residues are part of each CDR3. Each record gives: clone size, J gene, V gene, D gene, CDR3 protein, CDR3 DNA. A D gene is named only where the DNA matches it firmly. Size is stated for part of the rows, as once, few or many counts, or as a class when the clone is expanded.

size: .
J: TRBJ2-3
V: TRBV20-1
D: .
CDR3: CSARDPRTDTQYF
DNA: TGCAGTGCTAGAGATCCCCGCACAGATACGCAGTATTTT

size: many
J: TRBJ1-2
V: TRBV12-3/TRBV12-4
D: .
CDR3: CASSLGQHGYTF
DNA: TGTGCCAGCAGTTTAGGGCAACATGGCTACACCTTC

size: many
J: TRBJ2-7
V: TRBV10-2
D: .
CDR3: CASSLTNYEQYF
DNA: TGCGCCAGCAGTCTAACAAACTACGAGCAGTACTTC

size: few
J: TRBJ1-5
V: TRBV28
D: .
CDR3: CASRNWDISQPQHF
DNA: TGTGCCAGCAGAAACTGGGACATATCCCAGCCCCAGCATTTT

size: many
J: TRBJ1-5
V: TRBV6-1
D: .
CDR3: CASSGRRSSNQPQHF
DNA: TGTGCCAGCAGCGGACGGAGAAGTAGCAATCAGCCCCAGCATTTT

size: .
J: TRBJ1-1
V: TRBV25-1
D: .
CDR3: CASSGVNTEAFF
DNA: TGTGCCAGCAGTGGGGTGAACACTGAAGCTTTCTTT

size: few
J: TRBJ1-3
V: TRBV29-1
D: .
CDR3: CSASKASGNTIYF
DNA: TGCAGCGCTAGTAAGGCCTCTGGAAACACCATATATTTT

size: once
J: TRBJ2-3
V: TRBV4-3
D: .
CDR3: CASSQGGTVDTQCF
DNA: TGCGCCAGCAGCCAAGGAGGAACGGTAGATACGCAGTGTTTT

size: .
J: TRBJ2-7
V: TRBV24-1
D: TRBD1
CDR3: CATSDLSRTGTYEQYF
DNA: TGTGCCACCAGTGATTTGTCAAGGACAGGAACCTACGAGCAGTACTTC

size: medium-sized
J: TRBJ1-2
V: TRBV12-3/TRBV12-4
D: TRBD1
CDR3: CASSAGQGRRGYGYTF
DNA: TGTGCCAGCAGTGCGGGACAGGGTCGCCGGGGCTATGGCTACACCTTC

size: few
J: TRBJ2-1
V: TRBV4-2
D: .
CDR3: CANSQDKKLQFF
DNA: TGTGCCAACAGCCAAGACAAAAAGTTGCAGTTCTTC

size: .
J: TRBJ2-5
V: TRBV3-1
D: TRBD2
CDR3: CASSQGPSGGATQYF
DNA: TGTGCCAGCAGCCAAGGTCCTAGCGGGGGAGCGACCCAGTACTTC

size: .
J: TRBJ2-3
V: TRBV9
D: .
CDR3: CASSGSWTDTQYF
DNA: TGTGCCAGCAGCGGGAGTTGGACAGATACGCAGTATTTT

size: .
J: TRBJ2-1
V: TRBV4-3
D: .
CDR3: CASSQDLRVSGNEQFF
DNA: TGCGCCAGCAGCCAAGATCTCAGGGTCTCTGGCAATGAGCAGTTCTTC

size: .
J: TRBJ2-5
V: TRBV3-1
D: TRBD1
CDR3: CASSAWTGNQETQYF
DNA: TGTGCCAGCAGCGCGTGGACAGGAAATCAAGAGACCCAGTACTTC

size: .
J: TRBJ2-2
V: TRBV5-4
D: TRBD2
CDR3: CASSLVLAGGHTGELFF
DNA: TGTGCCAGCAGCTTGGTGCTAGCGGGAGGGCACACCGGGGAGCTATTTTTT

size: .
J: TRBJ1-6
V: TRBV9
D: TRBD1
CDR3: CASSGGQSYNSPLHF
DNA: TGTGCCAGCAGCGGGGGACAGTCCTATAATTCACCCCTCCACTTT

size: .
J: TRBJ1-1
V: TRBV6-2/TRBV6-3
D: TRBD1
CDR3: CASSPRRDSPTEAFF
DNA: TGTGCCAGCAGTCCCCGCCGGGACAGTCCCACTGAAGCTTTCTTT

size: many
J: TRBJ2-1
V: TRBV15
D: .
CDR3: CATSRRGDSNEQFF
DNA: TGTGCCACCAGCAGACGTGGGGACTCCAATGAGCAGTTCTTC

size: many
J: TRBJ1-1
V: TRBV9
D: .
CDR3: CASSPGGMRNTEAFF
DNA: TGTGCCAGCAGCCCCGGGGGGATGAGGAACACTGAAGCTTTCTTT

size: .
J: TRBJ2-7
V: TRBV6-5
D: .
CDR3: CASSYSAWQGLSNSYEQYF
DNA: TGTGCCAGCAGTTACTCTGCATGGCAGGGATTGAGCAACTCCTACGAGCAGTACTTC

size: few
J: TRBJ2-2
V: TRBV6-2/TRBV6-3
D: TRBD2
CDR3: CASSPSGITGELFF
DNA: TGTGCCAGCAGTCCCAGCGGGATTACCGGGGAGCTGTTTTTT

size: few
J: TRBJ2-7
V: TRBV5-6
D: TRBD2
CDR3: CASSPWGAGIDEQYF
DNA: TGTGCCAGCAGCCCCTGGGGAGCGGGGATCGACGAGCAGTACTTC

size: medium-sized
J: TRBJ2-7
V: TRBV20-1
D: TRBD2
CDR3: CSARLAGGPGYEQYF
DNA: TGCAGTGCTAGACTAGCGGGAGGGCCGGGCTACGAGCAGTACTTC

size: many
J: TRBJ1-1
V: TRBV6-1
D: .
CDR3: CASIRAGGNTEAFF
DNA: TGTGCCAGCATTAGGGCGGGGGGTAACACTGAAGCTTTCTTT

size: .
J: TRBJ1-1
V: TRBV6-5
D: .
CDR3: CASGKGAEAFF
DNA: TGTGCCAGCGGGAAGGGCGCTGAAGCTTTCTTT

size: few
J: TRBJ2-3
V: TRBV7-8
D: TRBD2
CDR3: CASSLGTSGPTDTQYF
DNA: TGTGCCAGCAGCTTAGGGACTAGCGGGCCTACAGATACGCAGTATTTT

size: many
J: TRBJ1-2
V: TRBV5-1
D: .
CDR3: CASGEPNYGYTF
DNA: TGCGCCTCTGGGGAGCCTAACTATGGCTACACCTTC

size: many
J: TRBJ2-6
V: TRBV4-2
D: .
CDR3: CASSQDFGGTGANVLTF
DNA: TGTGCCAGCAGCCAAGATTTTGGGGGCACTGGGGCCAACGTCCTGACTTTC

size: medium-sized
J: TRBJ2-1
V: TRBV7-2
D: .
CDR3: CASSLGLGQGGGNEQFF
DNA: TGTGCCAGCAGCTTAGGGCTTGGGCAGGGAGGAGGGAATGAGCAGTTCTTC

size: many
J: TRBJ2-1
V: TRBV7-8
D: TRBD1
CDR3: CASSAQGSSYNEQFF
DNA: TGTGCCAGCAGCGCACAGGGGAGCTCCTACAATGAGCAGTTCTTC

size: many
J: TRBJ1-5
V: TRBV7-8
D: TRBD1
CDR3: CASSPGTGGDNQPQHF
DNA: TGTGCCAGCAGCCCCGGGACAGGGGGCGACAATCAGCCCCAGCATTTT

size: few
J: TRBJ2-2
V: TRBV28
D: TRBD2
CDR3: CASSIRLAGGPGELFF
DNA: TGTGCCAGCAGTATAAGACTAGCGGGAGGGCCCGGGGAGCTGTTTTTT

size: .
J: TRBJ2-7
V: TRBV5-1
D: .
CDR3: CASSRGETYEQYF
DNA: TGCGCCAGCTCCCGGGGCGAGACCTACGAGCAGTACTTC

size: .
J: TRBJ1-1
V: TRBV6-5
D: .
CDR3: CASSHSTNTEAFF
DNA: TGTGCCAGCAGTCACTCCACGAACACTGAAGCTTTCTTT

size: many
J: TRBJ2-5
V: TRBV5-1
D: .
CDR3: CASSLGAEETQYF
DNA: TGCGCCAGCAGCTTGGGAGCGGAGGAGACCCAGTACTTC

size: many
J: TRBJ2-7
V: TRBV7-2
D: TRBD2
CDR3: CASSLLSAGGTSYEQYF
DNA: TGTGCCAGCAGCCTCCTAAGCGCGGGAGGGACCTCCTACGAGCAGTACTTC

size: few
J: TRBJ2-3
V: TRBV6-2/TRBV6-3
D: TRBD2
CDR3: CASSYVGEGKYF
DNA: TGTGCCAGCAGTTACGTCGGGGAGGGGAAGTATTTT

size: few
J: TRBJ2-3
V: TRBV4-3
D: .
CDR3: CASSQESSGYTDTQYF
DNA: TGCGCCAGCAGCCAAGAAAGTAGCGGCTACACAGATACGCAGTATTTT

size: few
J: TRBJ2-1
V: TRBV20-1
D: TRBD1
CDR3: CSALPGGNEQFF
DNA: TGCAGTGCCCTGCCAGGGGGCAATGAGCAGTTCTTC